The TCR beta chain under discussion was sequenced for a study of a mutant IDH1 vaccine in newly diagnosed glioma. The wider study: Patients got radiotherapy, temozolomide, or both beforehand, and most got both.

The sample's time point: week 11, during vaccination. Topical imiquimod accompanied each vaccine dose, which consisted of 300 ug of mutant IDH1 20-mer peptide. Measured with immunoSEQ multiplex PCR; TCRdb has only the in-frame clones, and not every one. The sample shows about 40,000 clones, approximately 80% of them seen only once. Points on this clone: The antigen remains undetermined.

The CDR3 length is 11 residues. The V gene lost 5 bases and the J gene lost 6 bases, with 11 bases spanning the gap. Germline CDR1 reads DFQATT; CDR2 reads SNEGSKA (reference sequence). V usage is TRBV20-1 and J usage is TRBJ2-7, with D perhaps TRBD1 (6 bases). The clonotype originates from a woman aged 25 to 39 with glioma. Some clones in this sample may be carry-over from other donors' samples. Here the sequenced sample was peripheral blood mononuclear cells (PBMCs), taken from a glioma patient whose treatment included an IDH1 peptide vaccine. The CDR3 DNA reads as TGCAGTGCTCGAGGGGGTACCGAGCAGTACTTC. Encoded protein: CSARGGTEQYF.